This T cell receptor (beta chain) was captured in a study of blood T cell repertoires in COVID-19. Study summary: The cDNA or gDNA used as material had been derived from T cells, B-cell-depleted T cells, or PBMCs.

The CDR3 runs 19 residues. With 0 bases clipped from V and 6 bases from J, the junction kept 17 bases outside the gene matches. CDR1 SGHKS and CDR2 YYEKEE come from the germline V gene (reference sequence). Sequencing used immunoSEQ multiplex PCR; TCRdb keeps in-frame clones, though not all of them. The sample gives 200,000 to 300,000 clones, approximately 86% of which show up once; approximately 5.1% is in the top ten. This chain connects TRBV5-5 to TRBJ2-3; 9 bases align to TRBD2. The receptor comes from a woman between 55 and 75 years old with COVID-19, enrolled during active disease. What was sequenced was peripheral blood. The CDR3 nucleotides are TGTGCCAGCAGCTTGGCCCCCCTAGCGGGATACCGCCCCTCGGATACGCAGTATTTT. Its protein product is CASSLAPLAGYRPSDTQYF.